Listed below are T cell receptor beta chains from one sample, sequenced in a study of identical twins. TCRdb ran MiXCR on the 5' RACE reads and lists one entry per CDR3 protein. The sample holds 450,000 or so distinct CDR3 sequences, approximately 14% seen once. The same data also contributed to another study, on yellow fever vaccine responses in identical twins.

The material sequenced was CD4+ T cells sorted from blood. Receptors were obtained from a woman under 30 in good health. CDR3s include the opening cysteine and the closing phenylalanine or tryptophan. The D gene is left open where the match is weak. Expanded clones get a size class; other rows say once, few or many, or leave the size out.

TRBJ2-3	-	-	TRBV5-4	TGTGCCAGCAGCTTGATGGGGCCGGATACGCAGTATTTT	CASSLMGPDTQYF
TRBJ2-7	-	TRBD1	TRBV23-1	TGCGCCAGCAGTCAATCCTCGAGGGACAGGGCCCTCCACGAGCAGTACTTC	CASSQSSRDRALHEQYF
TRBJ2-1	-	TRBD1	TRBV5-6	TGTGCCAGCAGATGGATGACCGGGACAGGGGGCAATGAGCAGTTCTTC	CASRWMTGTGGNEQFF
TRBJ2-1	-	TRBD2	TRBV29-1	TGCAGCGTTCGGAGGCGACTAGCTATAGACAATGAGCAGTTCTTC	CSVRRRLAIDNEQFF
TRBJ1-4	-	TRBD1	TRBV3-1	TGTGCCAGCAGCCTCCGACAGGGGGCGTTTGAAAAACTGTTTTTT	CASSLRQGAFEKLFF
TRBJ2-2	-	TRBD2	TRBV20-1	TGCAGTGCTAGGGTTAGCGGGAGTACGGCCGGGGAGCTGTTTTTT	CSARVSGSTAGELFF
TRBJ1-2	many	TRBD1	TRBV7-2	TGTGCCAGCAGGGACAGGGCGATTAGAGGCTACACCTTC	CASRDRAIRGYTF
TRBJ1-5	few	TRBD1	TRBV15	TGTGCCACCAGCAGTGGACAGGGGGCACAGCCCCAGCATTTT	CATSSGQGAQPQHF
TRBJ2-7	few	-	TRBV4-3	TGCGCCAGCAGCCAAGATCTCCGGCCTGCCGCCGAGCAGTACTTC	CASSQDLRPAAEQYF
TRBJ1-5	-	-	TRBV18	TGTGCCAGCTCACCCCGGACAGATAGCAATCAGCCCCAGCATTTT	CASSPRTDSNQPQHF
TRBJ1-2	few	TRBD1	TRBV28	TGTGCCAGCAGCTCAACGACAGGGAGTAGGGGCTACACCTTC	CASSSTTGSRGYTF
TRBJ2-1	-	-	TRBV11-2	TGTGCCAGCAGCTTATTTACCGGGGGCAACAATGAGCAGTTCTTC	CASSLFTGGNNEQFF
TRBJ2-1	few	TRBD1	TRBV19	TGTGCCAGTAGTATAGACCTACCATACAGGGGCAATGAGCAGTTCTTC	CASSIDLPYRGNEQFF
TRBJ2-1	-	TRBD1	TRBV2	TGTGCCAGCAAGGCAGGGGGTGAGCAGTTCTTC	CASKAGGEQFF
TRBJ2-3	few	-	TRBV20-1	TGCAGTGCTAGAAAAGGGGGTACGACAGATACGCAGTATTTT	CSARKGGTTDTQYF
TRBJ2-1	few	-	TRBV5-1	TGCGCCAGCAGCTTGTCAAGAAACTCCTACAATGAGCAGTTCTTC	CASSLSRNSYNEQFF
TRBJ2-3	few	TRBD2	TRBV7-8	TGTGCCAGCAGCTTAGTGGCAGCGGGGGGGAGCACAGATACGCAGTATTTT	CASSLVAAGGSTDTQYF
TRBJ2-7	many	TRBD2	TRBV7-2	TGTGCCAGCAGCTTAGGACTAGCGGCCTCCTACGAGCAGTACTTC	CASSLGLAASYEQYF
TRBJ2-7	-	-	TRBV11-2	TGTGCCAGCAGCTCCCGGGTTCTCTACGAGCAGTACTTC	CASSSRVLYEQYF
TRBJ1-2	-	-	TRBV15	TGTGCCACCAGCAGAGATGGGAGGGGCCGGAATGGCTACACCTTC	CATSRDGRGRNGYTF
TRBJ2-4	few	TRBD1	TRBV3-1	TGTGCCAGCAGCTACGCGGCACAGGGGGTGAAAAACATTCAGTACTTC	CASSYAAQGVKNIQYF
TRBJ2-6	many	-	TRBV7-3	TGTGCCAGCAGCACAAGGGACACTAGCTCTGGGGCCAACGTCCTGACTTTC	CASSTRDTSSGANVLTF
TRBJ2-2	-	-	TRBV11-2	TGTGCCAGCAGCTTAAACCGGGACTTTAACACCGGGGAGCTGTTTTTT	CASSLNRDFNTGELFF
TRBJ2-3	many	-	TRBV12-3/TRBV12-4	TGTGCCAGCAGTTTAGACAGCGTTTCGCAGTATTTT	CASSLDSVSQYF
TRBJ2-7	once	TRBD2	TRBV5-4	TGTGCCAGCAGCTCAGCTAGCGGGGGGTTACCCTACGAGCAGTACTTC	CASSSASGGLPYEQYF
TRBJ1-2	many	-	TRBV5-6	TGTGCCAGCAGCTTGATGAGAGGCGAGCACACCTTC	CASSLMRGEHTF
TRBJ2-1	few	TRBD2	TRBV24-1	TGTGCCACCAGTGATCCTCCCGGTGGGACTAGCGGGGGTGTGGGGTACAATGAGCAGTTCTTC	CATSDPPGGTSGGVGYNEQFF
TRBJ2-7	few	TRBD1	TRBV5-6	TGTGCCAGCAGCTTGGGGCCCGGGACAGGCTCCCACGAGCAGTACTTC	CASSLGPGTGSHEQYF
TRBJ1-1	few	-	TRBV4-1	TGCGCCAGCAGCCAAGTATCGCAGAACACTGAAGCTTTCTTT	CASSQVSQNTEAFF
TRBJ2-2	-	-	TRBV10-3	TGTGCCATCACCAAGGACAGAAACACCGGGGAGCTGTTTTTT	CAITKDRNTGELFF
TRBJ1-2	-	-	TRBV7-2	TGTGCCAGCAGCTTAGAAGGTGCGACTAACTATGGCTACACCTTC	CASSLEGATNYGYTF
TRBJ2-7	few	-	TRBV12-3/TRBV12-4	TGTGCCAGCAGTGTCGGGCAGCCTTACGAGCAGTACTTC	CASSVGQPYEQYF
TRBJ2-1	-	TRBD2	TRBV2	TGTGCCAGCAGTGAAATCCCCCTCCCCCTCCTAGCGGGACCTAACAATGAGCAGTTCTTC	CASSEIPLPLLAGPNNEQFF
TRBJ2-1	few	-	TRBV7-3	TGTGCCAGCAGTGGGGGGGCCAGGAGCAATGAGCAGTTCTTC	CASSGGARSNEQFF
TRBJ1-1	-	-	TRBV25-1	TGTGCCAGCAGTGACCCCGCGGGGGTTGGCACTGAAGCTTTCTTT	CASSDPAGVGTEAFF
TRBJ2-7	few	-	TRBV15	TGTGCCACCAGCCCCACTAGATACGAGCAGTACTTC	CATSPTRYEQYF
TRBJ2-1	-	-	TRBV20-1	TGCAGTGCTAGAGGGCCAGGGCGCAATGAGCAGTTCTTC	CSARGPGRNEQFF
TRBJ2-5	-	TRBD2	TRBV20-1	TGCAGTGCTAGACGCCCGGGGACTAGTCAAGAGACCCAGTACTTC	CSARRPGTSQETQYF
TRBJ1-6	-	-	TRBV6-5	TGTGCCAGCAGTTCCCTACCGAAGACAGAACTCAATTCACCCCTCCACTTT	CASSSLPKTELNSPLHF
TRBJ2-1	few	-	TRBV10-2	TGCGCCAGCAGTGCGCAGAGTGAGCAGTTCTTC	CASSAQSEQFF
TRBJ2-7	few	-	TRBV29-1	TGCAGCGTTGAAGAATATACTAGCAGGACCTACGAGCAGTACTTC	CSVEEYTSRTYEQYF
TRBJ2-2	many	-	TRBV20-1	TGCAGTGCTGAGGAGGAGACCGGGGAGCTGTTTTTT	CSAEEETGELFF
TRBJ2-5	-	TRBD2	TRBV11-3	TGTGCCAGCAGCTCGGCGAAGGACGGGAGGGAGACCCAGTACTTC	CASSSAKDGRETQYF
TRBJ2-7	few	TRBD1	TRBV5-1	TGCGCCAGCAGCTCATTGGGACAGGGGAGCTCCTACGAGCAGTACTTC	CASSSLGQGSSYEQYF
TRBJ2-5	-	-	TRBV6-2/TRBV6-3	TGTGCCAGCAGCCCCCGGGGGCAGGAAGAGACCCAGTACTTC	CASSPRGQEETQYF
TRBJ2-3	many	TRBD2	TRBV6-2/TRBV6-3	TGTGCCAGCACTGATCCTACTAGCGGGAGAATAGATACGCAGTATTTT	CASTDPTSGRIDTQYF
TRBJ1-1	-	TRBD1	TRBV7-9	TGTGCCAGCAGCTTAGGGGACAGGGACGCTTTCTTT	CASSLGDRDAFF
TRBJ1-2	few	-	TRBV12-3/TRBV12-4	TGTGCCAGCAGTTTAGCGCTGGGTGGAGGCTACACCTTC	CASSLALGGGYTF
TRBJ2-3	many	-	TRBV12-3/TRBV12-4	TGTGCCAGCAGTCCCGGACAGAAAAGCACAGATACGCAGTATTTT	CASSPGQKSTDTQYF
TRBJ2-5	many	TRBD1	TRBV29-1	TGCAGCGTTGAGGGGACAGGGCGGCAGACCCAGTACTTC	CSVEGTGRQTQYF
TRBJ2-3	few	TRBD1	TRBV5-6	TGTGCCAGCAGGTTTACAGGGGGCGTGGCAGATACGCAGTATTTT	CASRFTGGVADTQYF
TRBJ1-6	few	-	TRBV20-1	TGCAGTGCTAGAGATCGGGCCAGGCTCTCACCCCTCCACTTT	CSARDRARLSPLHF
TRBJ2-5	-	-	TRBV29-1	TGCAGCGTTGTATCCGGAGGCCAAGAGACCCAGTACTTC	CSVVSGGQETQYF
TRBJ1-1	-	-	TRBV3-1	TGTGCCAGCAGCCAAGTTGATGATGAAGCTTTCTTT	CASSQVDDEAFF